Each of the 2 T cell receptor beta chains below was sequenced from the same sample in a study of cytomegalovirus exposure and HLA in healthy donors. Only in-frame clones appear in the TCRdb table, and some are missing; sequencing was by immunoSEQ multiplex PCR. Among 65,000 to 80,000 clones listed, nearly 95% were seen once. Source material: PBMCs. These receptors all come from a woman aged 18-29 years in good health and CMV-seronegative.

This rearrangement joins TRBV2 to TRBJ2-7; 11 nucleotides line up with TRBD1. The CDR3 is made up of 15 amino acids. The V and J ends lost 2 bases and 3 bases, in that order; junction bases with no gene match: 3. Germline lookup yields CDR1 SNHLY and CDR2 FYNNEI. CDR3 sequence reads: CASSEPGQGVYEQYF. CDR3 DNA: TGTGCCAGCAGTGAACCGGGACAGGGGGTCTACGAGCAGTACTTC.

The gene calls are TRBV10-1 and TRBJ2-1, with D maybe TRBD2 (6 bases). The CDR3 loop spans 16 amino acids. Germline V gene data show CDR1 as WNHNN and CDR2 as SYGVQD (reference sequence). V was clipped by 5 bases and J by 4 bases, with 18 bases between them. For the CDR3, the DNA is TGCGCCAGCAGTTACTTAGCGGATCCCGGATACAATGAGCAGTTCTTC. Encoded protein: CASSYLADPGYNEQFF.